These 3 T cell receptor beta chains came from one sample sequenced in a study of beta chain features in type 1 diabetes. What was sequenced were expressed TCRB transcripts, since all of the isolated RNA had been reverse transcribed. Here immunoSEQ multiplex PCR was the method, and the copy in TCRdb shows in-frame clones only, minus some. The table records hundreds of thousands of clones, roughly a tenth of them present only once. Their antigens remain unidentified. Study outcomes and limitations: TCRB CDR3 length was moderately but significantly reduced in all four CD4+ subsets of Type 1 diabetes patients.

Sequencing used central memory CD4+ T cells from blood. These receptors originate from a man aged 25 to 40 with type 1 diabetes.

The chain recombines TRBV19 with TRBJ1-4, with 9 positions matching TRBD1. Germline V CDR1 and CDR2: LNHDA, SQIVND (reference sequence). The CDR3 contains 18 residues. J lost 2 bases, V lost 5 bases, and 12 bases had no gene match. The CDR3 sequence: CASSPTGTGIATNEKLFF. CDR3 nucleotide sequence: TGTGCCAGTAGTCCAACCGGGACAGGGATCGCGACTAATGAAAAACTGTTTTTT.

This chain uses TRBV4-1 with TRBJ2-7; D tentatively fits TRBD1 or TRBD2 (6 bases each). Germline CDR1 and CDR2: MGHRA and YSYEKL. Trimming removed 1 base from V and 7 bases from J, with 20 bases in between. CDR3 length: 16 residues. The chain's CDR3 is CASSQVNPLGGSEQYF. The CDR3 DNA reads as TGCGCCAGCAGCCAAGTAAACCCCTTAGGGGGGTCGGAGCAGTACTTC.

The sample holds many counts of this clone. The chain joins TRBV19 to TRBJ1-2; the D gene is possibly TRBD1 (6 bases). Germline CDR1 reads LNHDA; CDR2 reads SQIVND (reference sequence). This CDR3 spans 13 amino acids. V dropped 8 bases and J dropped 8 bases, with 18 bases sitting between them. In DNA form, the CDR3 reads TGTGCCAGTGGAGCGGGACAACGGGTCGGCTACACCTTC. It codes for CASGAGQRVGYTF.